These T cell receptor beta chains were read from a single sample in a study of blood T cells in healthy people across ages. TCRdb reprocessed the 5' RACE reads with MiXCR, giving one entry per CDR3 protein. The sample lists approximately 800,000 distinct CDR3 sequences; about 48% were seen once. The specimen sequenced was blood. The receptors originated from a man older than 75 in good health. CDR3s include the opening cysteine and the closing phenylalanine or tryptophan. D genes are given only for firm matches. Rows may omit the clone size; those that give it use once, few, many or a size class.

v_call	d_call	clone_size	j_call	cdr3_aa	cdr3_nt
TRBV6-6	.	.	TRBJ2-7	CASSYSSGERGYEQYF	TGTGCCAGCAGTTACTCGTCGGGTGAAAGAGGCTACGAGCAGTACTTC
TRBV29-1	.	many	TRBJ2-7	CSVEDIGQGIRIEQYF	TGCAGCGTTGAAGATATCGGTCAGGGGATACGAATCGAGCAGTACTTC
TRBV5-6	.	.	TRBJ2-3	CASSLVGQPDTQYF	TGTGCCAGCAGCTTGGTTGGCCAACCGGATACGCAGTATTTT
TRBV7-2	TRBD1	.	TRBJ1-1	CASSSQTGGYTEAFF	TGTGCCAGCAGCTCACAGACAGGGGGTTACACTGAAGCTTTCTTT
TRBV20-1	TRBD1	.	TRBJ1-6	CSARARDRDSPPHF	TGCAGTGCTAGAGCCCGGGACAGGGATTCACCCCCCCACTTT
TRBV15	TRBD2	few	TRBJ2-3	CATSSPPQLAGGGDTQYF	TGTGCCACCAGCTCCCCCCCGCAACTAGCGGGAGGGGGAGATACGCAGTATTTT
TRBV20-1	TRBD1	few	TRBJ2-5	CSASPRRDRGQETQYF	TGCAGTGCTAGCCCGAGAAGGGACAGGGGGCAGGAGACCCAGTACTTC
TRBV24-1	.	few	TRBJ1-5	CATRGTVDQPQHF	TGTGCCACAAGGGGAACAGTTGATCAGCCCCAGCATTTT
TRBV11-1	.	.	TRBJ2-1	CASSLGPPGSSYNEQFF	TGTGCCAGCAGCTTAGGCCCCCCGGGGAGCTCCTACAATGAGCAGTTCTTC
TRBV27	.	.	TRBJ2-1	CASSSGTDHNEQFF	TGTGCCAGCAGTTCCGGGACGGACCACAATGAGCAGTTCTTC
TRBV5-1	TRBD2	.	TRBJ2-2	CASSLWEGRTGELFF	TGCGCCAGCAGCCTCTGGGAGGGTCGAACCGGGGAGCTGTTTTTT
TRBV7-9	.	many	TRBJ2-7	CASSTGPYEQYF	TGTGCCAGCAGCACAGGCCCCTACGAGCAGTACTTC
TRBV2	TRBD2	.	TRBJ2-1	CASRLAGVSYNEQFF	TGTGCCAGTCGACTAGCGGGTGTCTCCTACAATGAGCAGTTCTTC
TRBV6-1	TRBD1	once	TRBJ1-2	CASSPNRGLPGGYTF	TGTGCCAGCAGTCCGAATAGGGGGCTCCCGGGTGGCTACACCTTC
TRBV20-1	.	.	TRBJ1-6	CSARDDRFVDSPLHF	TGCAGTGCTAGAGATGATAGATTTGTCGATTCACCCCTCCACTTT
TRBV6-1	.	few	TRBJ2-6	CASSKTVSGANVLTF	TGTGCCAGCAGTAAGACCGTCTCTGGGGCCAACGTCCTGACTTTC
TRBV29-1	TRBD1	many	TRBJ2-3	CSATTGTGGADTQYF	TGCAGCGCGACAACCGGGACAGGGGGCGCGGATACGCAGTATTTT
TRBV25-1	TRBD2	.	TRBJ2-3	CASSESGLAGLSRHRYAYF	TGTGCCAGCAGTGAAAGTGGACTAGCGGGGCTTTCGCGGCACAGATACGCGTATTTT
TRBV2	.	.	TRBJ2-7	CASKPRVGALPYEQYF	TGTGCCAGCAAACCCAGGGTGGGGGCGCTCCCCTACGAGCAGTACTTC
TRBV3-1	.	.	TRBJ2-7	CASSQFTGSSYEQYF	TGTGCCAGCAGCCAATTCACAGGGAGCTCCTACGAGCAGTACTTC
TRBV20-1	.	.	TRBJ2-2	CSARAGNTGELFF	TGCAGTGCGAGGGCTGGGAACACCGGGGAGCTGTTTTTT
TRBV27	.	.	TRBJ1-2	CASSLSAGKGYTF	TGTGCCAGCAGTTTATCAGCAGGGAAAGGCTACACCTTC
TRBV12-3/TRBV12-4	TRBD1	.	TRBJ1-5	CASSLFGRGQSQPQHF	TGTGCCAGCAGTTTATTCGGCAGGGGGCAAAGTCAGCCCCAGCATTTT
TRBV5-1	.	.	TRBJ2-1	CASSLDGRGRSDEQFF	TGCGCCAGCAGCTTGGATGGCAGGGGAAGATCGGATGAGCAGTTCTTC
TRBV29-1	.	.	TRBJ2-7	CSVVLVTYEQYF	TGCAGCGTTGTACTAGTTACCTACGAGCAGTACTTC
TRBV29-1	TRBD1	.	TRBJ2-7	CSGGTGSSYEQYF	TGCAGCGGTGGGACAGGGAGCTCCTACGAGCAGTACTTC
TRBV7-9	TRBD2	.	TRBJ2-4	CASSLAGGLNIQYF	TGTGCCAGCAGCTTAGCGGGAGGGCTCAACATTCAGTACTTC